These 14 T cell receptor beta chains came from one sample sequenced in a study of radiation and T cells in renal cell carcinoma. Time point described: blood 2 weeks post-SBRT. Treatment noted: 15 Gy SBRT to primary tumor, nephrectomy 4 weeks later. Sequencing used immunoSEQ multiplex PCR; TCRdb keeps in-frame clones, though not all of them. The sample records some 120,000 clones, about 88% being singletons. The specimen comprised blood, sampled from a patient whose treatment included radiotherapy and nephrectomy. These receptor sequences come from an older woman with renal cell carcinoma.

This clone has only a few counts. The V and J genes are TRBV5-1 and TRBJ1-4; 7 nucleotides line up with TRBD1. V dropped 0 bases and J dropped 7; count of bases not matched to a gene: 12. The CDR3 is made up of 17 amino acids. Germline loops: CDR1 SGHRS, CDR2 YFSETQ. The CDR3 DNA follows: TGCGCCAGCAGCTTGGTGGGGGCCGGGACAGTTGGTGAAAAACTGTTTTTT. Translating gives CASSLVGAGTVGEKLFF.

As to this clone: An end of the junction differs from the germline gene, which may be a read error. V and J are TRBV7-7 and TRBJ2-3, with D unclear. In germline, CDR1 is SSHAT, CDR2 FNYEAQ (reference sequence). The CDR3 has 12 amino acids. CDR3 nucleotide sequence: TGTGCTAGCAGCCAGGATCAAGCACTGTGGTATTTT. Protein: CASSQDQALWYF. Filled out from reference TRBV7-7 and TRBJ2-3, the complete variable domain reads GAGVSQSPRYKVTKRGQDVTLRCDPISSHATLYWYQQALGQGPEFLTYFNYEAQPDKSGLPSDRFSAERPEGSISTLTIQRTEQRDSAMYRCASSQDQALWYFGPGTRLTVL.

This chain connects TRBV30 to TRBJ2-5; D is unclear. V was trimmed by 5 bases and J by 4 bases, leaving 11 bases between them. The CDR3 is 12 residues long. Germline CDR1 reads GTSNPN; CDR2 reads SVGIG (reference sequence). CDR3 sequence (DNA): TGTGCCTGGGTAGTTTTCCCAGAGACCCAGTACTTC. Translation: CAWVVFPETQYF. The variable domain in full, with the rest retrieved from reference TRBV30 and TRBJ2-5, is SQTIHQWPATLVQPVGSPLSLECTVEGTSNPNLYWYRQAAGRGLQLLFYSVGIGQISSEVPQNLSASRPQDRQFILSSKKLLLSDSGFYLCAWVVFPETQYFGPGTRLLVL.

The rearrangement links TRBV6-5 to TRBJ2-1; D unclear. There are 16 residues in the CDR3. Per the germline V gene, CDR1 is MNHEY and CDR2 is SVGAGI. V gave up 0 bases and J gave up 4 bases, with 13 bases separating them. The CDR3 protein is CASSYSSAVPYNEQFF. The DNA of the CDR3 is TGTGCCAGCAGTTACTCGAGTGCCGTACCTTACAATGAGCAGTTCTTC.

V is TRBV6-1 and J is TRBJ1-1; 8 bases map to TRBD1. CDR1 is MNHNS, CDR2 SASEGT, per germline. The J segment lost 1 base and the V segment lost 6 bases, leaving 7 bases of the junction unmatched. This CDR3 region has 15 residues. CDR3 sequence: CASRDRAAWNTEAFF. As DNA, the CDR3 is TGTGCCAGCAGGGACAGGGCGGCGTGGAACACTGAAGCTTTCTTT.

The V gene is TRBV11-3, the J gene TRBJ2-7; D possibly corresponds to TRBD1 (7 bases). Deletions cut 0 bases from V and 2 bases from J, with 14 bases between. The CDR3 sequence is 16 residues long. Germline V CDR1 and CDR2: SGHNT, YENEEA. In nucleotides, the CDR3 is TGTGCCAGCAGCTTAGATTTGGCAGGGGGGACCTACGAGCAGTACTTC. Translation gives CASSLDLAGGTYEQYF.

V is TRBV27 and J is TRBJ1-2; TRBD1 is a possible D gene (6 bases). Germline V gene data show CDR1 as MNHEY and CDR2 as SMNVEV (reference sequence). The CDR3 extends over 14 amino acids. Trimming took off 0 bases at V and 7 bases at J, with 12 bases between the two ends. The chain's CDR3 is CASSLSQGIGGYTF. The CDR3 DNA reads as TGTGCCAGCAGTTTATCTCAGGGGATTGGTGGCTACACCTTC.

The V call is TRBV6-4, the J call TRBJ2-1; the match to TRBD2 covers 9 bases. The V and J ends lost 8 bases and 7 bases, in that order; junction bases with no gene match: 12. In germline, CDR1 is MRHNA, CDR2 SNTAGT. The CDR3 is 15 residues long. CDR3 region: CASGREGGGANEQFF. The CDR3 nucleotides are TGTGCCAGCGGACGGGAAGGCGGGGGGGCGAATGAGCAGTTCTTC.

The rearrangement links TRBV5-4 to TRBJ1-2; 7 bases fit TRBD1. Unmatched junction bases numbered 5, after V lost 5 bases and J lost 1 base. The CDR3 is made up of 14 amino acids. Germline CDR1 is SGHNT and CDR2 is YYREEE (reference sequence). Written as DNA, the CDR3 is TGTGCCAGCAGTCATGGACAGGTTAACTATGGCTACACCTTC. This sequence encodes CASSHGQVNYGYTF.

The V gene is TRBV27, the J gene TRBJ2-3, with 7 bases matching TRBD2. Germline-derived CDR1 and CDR2 are MNHEY and SMNVEV (reference sequence). The CDR3 is 13 residues long. V gave up 7 bases and J gave up 2 bases; unmatched junction bases: 3. CDR3 coding DNA: TGTGCCAGCAACGGACTAGACACAGATACGCAGTATTTT. Translated: CASNGLDTDTQYF.

This chain uses TRBV6-1 with TRBJ2-7, with 13 bases fitting TRBD2. Germline V lookup: CDR1 MNHNS, CDR2 SASEGT. V lost 1 base to trimming and J lost 5 bases; unmatched junction nucleotides: 2. The CDR3 is made up of 15 amino acids. The CDR3 DNA sequence: TGTGCCAGCAGTGAAGTGACTAGCGGGGGGAACGAGCAGTACTTC. Translation: CASSEVTSGGNEQYF.

The rearrangement joins TRBV6-5 to TRBJ1-3; unclear D gene. The CDR3 sequence is 15 residues long. With 5 bases removed from V and 6 bases from J, the gap between germline ends came to 17 bases. CDR1 is MNHEY, CDR2 SVGAGI, per germline. The CDR3 bases are TGTGCCAGCAGTGTTACAGCTCCCCCGAAAAACACCATATATTTT. Translating gives CASSVTAPPKNTIYF.

The CDR3 sequence is CASSLDGSSYNEQFF. The CDR3 region has the DNA TGTGCCAGCAGCTTGGACGGGAGCTCCTACAATGAGCAGTTCTTC. V gene TRBV28 combines with J gene TRBJ2-1; maybe TRBD2 (6 bases). Looked up from germline, CDR1 is MDHEN and CDR2 is SYDVKM. CDR3 length: 15 residues. V gave up 6 bases and J gave up 0 bases, with 12 bases separating them.

The CDR3, as DNA: TGTGCCAGCAGCCAAGGGCGGAATTATAATTCACCCCTCCACTTT. Its translation: CASSQGRNYNSPLHF. This chain links TRBV14 with TRBJ1-6; D remains ambiguous. From germline, CDR1 is SGHDN and CDR2 FVKESK. Trimming cost V 1 base and J 4 bases, with 8 bases left between them. CDR3 size: 15 residues.